This TCR beta chain is from a study of Ad26.COV2.S vaccination and SARS-CoV-2 variants. Across the study: The donor belonged to the COV1001 Ad26.COV2.S trial arm. Ad26.COV2.S shots went into the muscle once or twice, 56 days apart.

Sequenced by immunoSEQ multiplex PCR; TCRdb stores in-frame clones only, minus some. The sample holds fewer than 900,000 clones; around 90% are singletons and the top ten take approximately 1.5%. This clone has just a few counts. Its antigen is unknown. General study points: Spike-specific responses of CD8+ and CD4+ T cells were reported to display substantial breadth after vaccination. Responses of T cells in total may have been underestimated by the TCR breadth and depth analyses.

As for treatment: some 19 received Ad26.COV2.S at low or high dose, single or two shots; about 5 received placebo; per-sample allocation not given. Day 63 following the first vaccine or placebo injection was when the samples were taken. This CDR3 has 15 residues. Looked up from germline, CDR1 is SGHVS and CDR2 is FNYEAQ. The V end was cut by 2 bases, the J end by 4 bases, with 14 bases between. Material: peripheral blood, obtained in a trial of Ad26.COV2.S vaccine versus placebo. The V gene is TRBV7-6, the J gene TRBJ1-2; D is perhaps TRBD1 (6 bases). The receptor comes from a person aged 18-65 years who received the Ad26.COV2.S COVID-19 vaccine or a placebo. The CDR3 bases are TGTGCCAGCAGCTTATGGGGGCTGTGGGTCTATGGCTACACCTTC. This codes for CASSLWGLWVYGYTF.